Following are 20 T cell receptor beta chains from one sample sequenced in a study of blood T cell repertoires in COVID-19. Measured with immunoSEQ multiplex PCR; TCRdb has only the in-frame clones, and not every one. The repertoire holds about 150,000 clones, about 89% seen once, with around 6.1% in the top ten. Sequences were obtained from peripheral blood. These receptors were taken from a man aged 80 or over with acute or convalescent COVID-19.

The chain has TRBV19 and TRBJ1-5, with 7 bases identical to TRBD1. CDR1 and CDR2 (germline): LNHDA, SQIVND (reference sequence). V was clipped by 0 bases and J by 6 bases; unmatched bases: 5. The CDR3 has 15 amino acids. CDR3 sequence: CASSIDDRVGQPQHF. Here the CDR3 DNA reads TGTGCCAGTAGTATAGATGACAGGGTGGGTCAGCCCCAGCATTTT.

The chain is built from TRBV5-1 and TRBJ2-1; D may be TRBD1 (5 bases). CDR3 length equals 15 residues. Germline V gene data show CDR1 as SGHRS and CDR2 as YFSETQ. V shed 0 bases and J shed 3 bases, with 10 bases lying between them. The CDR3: CASSLDEGVYNEQFF. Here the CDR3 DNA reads TGCGCCAGCAGCTTGGATGAAGGGGTCTACAATGAGCAGTTCTTC.

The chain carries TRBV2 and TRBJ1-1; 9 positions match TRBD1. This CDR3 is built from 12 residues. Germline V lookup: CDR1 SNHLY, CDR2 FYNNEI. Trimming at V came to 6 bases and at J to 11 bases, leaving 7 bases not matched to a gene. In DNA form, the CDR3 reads TGTGCCAGCAGCTACGACAGGGGGTCGGCTTTCTTT. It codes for CASSYDRGSAFF.

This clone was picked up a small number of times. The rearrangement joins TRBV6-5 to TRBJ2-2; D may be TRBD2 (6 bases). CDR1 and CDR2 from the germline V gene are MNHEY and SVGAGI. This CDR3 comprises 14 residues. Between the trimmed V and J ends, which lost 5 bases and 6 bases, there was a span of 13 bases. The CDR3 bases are TGTGCCAGCAGTCGAGGAGGGGTACCCGGGGAGCTGTTTTTT. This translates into CASSRGGVPGELFF.

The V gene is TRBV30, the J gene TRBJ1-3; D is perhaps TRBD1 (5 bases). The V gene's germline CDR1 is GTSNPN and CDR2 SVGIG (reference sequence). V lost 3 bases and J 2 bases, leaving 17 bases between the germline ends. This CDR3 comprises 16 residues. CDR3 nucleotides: TGTGCCTGGAGCACCCAAGGACACCTCCCTGGAAACACCATATATTTT. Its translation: CAWSTQGHLPGNTIYF.

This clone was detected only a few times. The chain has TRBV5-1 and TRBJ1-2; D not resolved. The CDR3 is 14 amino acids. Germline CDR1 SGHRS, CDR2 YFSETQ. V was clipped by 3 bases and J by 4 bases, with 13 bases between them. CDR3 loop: CASSYTRESYGYTF. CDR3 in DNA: TGCGCCAGCAGCTATACGAGAGAAAGCTATGGCTACACCTTC.

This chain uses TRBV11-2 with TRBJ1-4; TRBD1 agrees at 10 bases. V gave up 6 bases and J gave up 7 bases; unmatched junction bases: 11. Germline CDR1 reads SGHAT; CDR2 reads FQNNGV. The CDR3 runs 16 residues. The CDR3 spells CASSLTGQGSGEKLFF. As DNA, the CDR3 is TGTGCCAGCAGTTTAACGGGACAGGGGTCTGGTGAAAAACTGTTTTTT. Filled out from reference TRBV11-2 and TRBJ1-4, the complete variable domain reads EAGVAQSPRYKIIEKRQSVAFWCNPISGHATLYWYQQILGQGPKLLIQFQNNGVVDDSQLPKDRFSAERLKGVDSTLKIQPAKLEDSAVYLCASSLTGQGSGEKLFFGSGTQLSVL.

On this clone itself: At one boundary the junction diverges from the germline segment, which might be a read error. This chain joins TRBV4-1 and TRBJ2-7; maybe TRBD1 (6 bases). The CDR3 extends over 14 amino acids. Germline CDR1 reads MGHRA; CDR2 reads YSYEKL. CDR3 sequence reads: CTSSQGQGSYEQYF. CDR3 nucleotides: TGCACCAGCAGCCAAGGTCAGGGGTCCTACGAGCAGTACTTC.

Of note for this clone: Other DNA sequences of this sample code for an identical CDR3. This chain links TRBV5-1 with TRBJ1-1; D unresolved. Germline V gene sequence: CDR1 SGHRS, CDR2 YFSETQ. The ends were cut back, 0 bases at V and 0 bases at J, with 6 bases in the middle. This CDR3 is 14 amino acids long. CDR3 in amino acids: CASSLDSLNTEAFF. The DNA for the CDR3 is TGCGCCAGCAGCTTGGACAGTTTGAACACTGAAGCTTTCTTT.

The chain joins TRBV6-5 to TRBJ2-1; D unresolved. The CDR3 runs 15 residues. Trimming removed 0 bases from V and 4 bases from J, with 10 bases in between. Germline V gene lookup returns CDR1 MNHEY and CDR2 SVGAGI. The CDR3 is CASSYSRLLYNEQFF. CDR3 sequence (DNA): TGTGCCAGCAGTTACTCGCGTCTTCTATACAATGAGCAGTTCTTC.

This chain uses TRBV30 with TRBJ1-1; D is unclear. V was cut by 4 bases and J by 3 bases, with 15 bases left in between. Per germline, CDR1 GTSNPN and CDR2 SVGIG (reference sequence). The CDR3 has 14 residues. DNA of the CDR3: TGTGCCTGGACTATTGTGGGCCTATACACTGAAGCTTTCTTT. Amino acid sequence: CAWTIVGLYTEAFF. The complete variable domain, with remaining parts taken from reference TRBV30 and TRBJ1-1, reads SQTIHQWPATLVQPVGSPLSLECTVEGTSNPNLYWYRQAAGRGLQLLFYSVGIGQISSEVPQNLSASRPQDRQFILSSKKLLLSDSGFYLCAWTIVGLYTEAFFGQGTRLTVV.

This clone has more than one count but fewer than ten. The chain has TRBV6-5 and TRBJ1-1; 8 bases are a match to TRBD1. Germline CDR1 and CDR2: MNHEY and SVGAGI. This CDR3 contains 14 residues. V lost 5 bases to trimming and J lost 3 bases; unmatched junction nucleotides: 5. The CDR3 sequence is CASSQDRADTEAFF. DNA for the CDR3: TGTGCCAGCAGTCAGGACAGGGCGGACACTGAAGCTTTCTTT.

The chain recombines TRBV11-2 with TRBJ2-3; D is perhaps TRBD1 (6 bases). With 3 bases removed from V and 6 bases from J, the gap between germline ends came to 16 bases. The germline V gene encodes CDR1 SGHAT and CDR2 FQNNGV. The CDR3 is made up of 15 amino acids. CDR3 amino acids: CASSFGQGKSDTQYF. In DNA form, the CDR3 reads TGTGCCAGCAGCTTTGGGCAGGGGAAATCTGATACGCAGTATTTT.

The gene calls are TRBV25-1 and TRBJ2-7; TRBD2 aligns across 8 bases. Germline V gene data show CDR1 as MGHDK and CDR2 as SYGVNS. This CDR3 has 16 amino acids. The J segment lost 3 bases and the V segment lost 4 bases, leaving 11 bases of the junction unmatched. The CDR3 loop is CASSAGLGSGSYEQYF. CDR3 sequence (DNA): TGTGCCAGCAGTGCCGGTCTGGGCAGCGGGAGCTACGAGCAGTACTTC.

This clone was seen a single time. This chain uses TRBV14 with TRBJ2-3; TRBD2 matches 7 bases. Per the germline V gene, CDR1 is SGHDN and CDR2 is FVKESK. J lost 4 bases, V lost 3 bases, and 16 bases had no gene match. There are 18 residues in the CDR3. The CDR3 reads CASSQTIGRRERADTQYF. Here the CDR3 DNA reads TGTGCCAGCAGCCAGACAATCGGGAGGCGGGAGCGGGCAGATACGCAGTATTTT.

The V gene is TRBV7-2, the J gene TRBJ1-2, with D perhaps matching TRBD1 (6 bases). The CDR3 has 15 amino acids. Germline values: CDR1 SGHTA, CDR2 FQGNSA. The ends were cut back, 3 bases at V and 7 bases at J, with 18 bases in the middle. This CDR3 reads CASSFVGQIPFGYTF. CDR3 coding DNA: TGTGCCAGCAGCTTTGTGGGACAAATCCCTTTTGGCTACACCTTC. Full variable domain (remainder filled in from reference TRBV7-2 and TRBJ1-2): GAGVSQSPSNKVTEKGKDVELRCDPISGHTALYWYRQSLGQGLEFLIYFQGNSAPDKSGLPSDRFSAERTGGSVSTLTIQRTQQEDSAVYLCASSFVGQIPFGYTFGSGTRLTVV.

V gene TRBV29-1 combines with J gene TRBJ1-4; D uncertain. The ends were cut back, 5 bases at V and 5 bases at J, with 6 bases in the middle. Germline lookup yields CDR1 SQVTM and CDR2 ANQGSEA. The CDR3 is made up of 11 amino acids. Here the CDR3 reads CSVLRNEKLFF. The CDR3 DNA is TGCAGCGTTCTGAGGAATGAAAAACTGTTTTTT. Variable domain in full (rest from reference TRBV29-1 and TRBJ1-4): SAVISQKPSRDICQRGTSLTIQCQVDSQVTMMFWYRQQPGQSLTLIATANQGSEATYESGFVIDKFPISRPNLTFSTLTVSNMSPEDSSIYLCSVLRNEKLFFGSGTQLSVL.

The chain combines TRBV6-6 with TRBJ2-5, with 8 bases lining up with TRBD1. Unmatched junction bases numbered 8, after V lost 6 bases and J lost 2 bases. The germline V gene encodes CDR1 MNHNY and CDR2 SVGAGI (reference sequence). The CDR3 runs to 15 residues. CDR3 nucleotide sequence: TGTGCCAGCAGCCCAGGACAGGGAGTTCAAGAGACCCAGTACTTC. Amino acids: CASSPGQGVQETQYF.

CDR3 in amino acids: CASSPRGLGDYTTDTQYF. The CDR3 nucleotides read TGTGCCAGCTCACCACGGGGTTTGGGGGACTACACAACAGATACGCAGTATTTT. The chain uses TRBV18 and TRBJ2-3; 7 bases line up with TRBD2. J gave up 3 bases and V 1 base, and 13 bases lay outside the gene matches. This CDR3 is 18 amino acids long. CDR1 and CDR2 from the germline V gene are KGHSH and LQKENI.

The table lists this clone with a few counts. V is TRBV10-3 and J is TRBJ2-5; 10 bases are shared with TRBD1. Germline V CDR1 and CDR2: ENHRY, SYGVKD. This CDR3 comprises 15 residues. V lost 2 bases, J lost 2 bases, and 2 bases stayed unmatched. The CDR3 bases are TGTGCCATCAGTGAGGACAGGGGGCTACAAGAGACCCAGTACTTC. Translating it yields CAISEDRGLQETQYF.